Below, 21 T cell receptor beta chains from the same sample are listed, as sequenced in a study of blood T cell repertoires in COVID-19. Profiling relied on immunoSEQ multiplex PCR, and the TCRdb table lists in-frame clones only, not all of them. The top ten hold more than 1.3% of the sample, which has about 300,000 clones, over 70% seen once. The sequenced sample consisted of peripheral blood. All receptors come from a woman in her 40s who had recovered from COVID-19.

J is TRBJ2-2 and V is TRBV7-2, with 9 positions matching TRBD1. Germline trimming cut 9 bases from V and 6 bases from J; bases unmatched to any gene: 8. Germline V gene sequence: CDR1 SGHTA, CDR2 FQGNSA. The CDR3 runs 14 residues. The CDR3 region has the DNA TGTGCCAGTAGGGACAGGGTTATAGCCGGGGAGCTGTTTTTT. Amino acids: CASRDRVIAGELFF.

This chain uses TRBV5-1 with TRBJ2-7; perhaps TRBD2 as D (5 bases). The CDR3 has 12 amino acids. Trimming cost V 7 bases and J 5 bases, with 13 bases left between them. Germline-derived CDR1 and CDR2 are SGHRS and YFSETQ. CDR3 loop: CASHNEGHEQYF. CDR3 bases: TGCGCCAGCCATAATGAGGGTCACGAGCAGTACTTC. The full variable domain, completed using reference TRBV5-1 and TRBJ2-7, is KAGVTQTPRYLIKTRGQQVTLSCSPISGHRSVSWYQQTPGQGLQFLFEYFSETQRNKGNFPGRFSGRQFSNSRSEMNVSTLELGDSALYLCASHNEGHEQYFGPGTRLTVT.

The chain couples TRBV30 to TRBJ1-2; D is uncertain. This CDR3 is 15 amino acids long. Germline V lookup: CDR1 GTSNPN, CDR2 SVGIG (reference sequence). V gave up 2 bases and J gave up 4 bases, with 17 bases separating them. DNA for the CDR3: TGTGCCTGGAGTAAAGCCGCCTTTTTTGGCTATGGCTACACCTTC. Protein: CAWSKAAFFGYGYTF.

CDR3 sequence (DNA): TGTGCCAGCAGTGGAGGGACAGGGGGGAGTAGTGTGTCCTACGAGCAGTACTTC. Translation: CASSGGTGGSSVSYEQYF. V gene TRBV25-1 combines with J gene TRBJ2-7; TRBD1 matches at 11 bases. The germline V gene has CDR1 MGHDK and CDR2 SYGVNS. The CDR3 has 18 amino acids. The V gene end was trimmed by 4 bases and the J gene end by 1 base; junction bases not matched to a gene: 12.

This chain links TRBV9 with TRBJ2-3; D is perhaps TRBD1 (5 bases). Trimming stripped 0 bases from V and 1 base from J, with 12 bases between. Germline-derived CDR1 and CDR2 are SGDLS and YYNGEE. The CDR3 is 16 amino acids. DNA for the CDR3: TGTGCCAGCAGCGTAGAAGGGGTCACAGGCACAGATACGCAGTATTTT. Its translation is CASSVEGVTGTDTQYF.

This chain uses TRBV29-1 with TRBJ1-1; D is ambiguous. V lost 3 bases and J 3 bases, leaving 17 bases between the germline ends. This CDR3 has 15 amino acids. Per the germline V gene, CDR1 is SQVTM and CDR2 is ANQGSEA. The CDR3 region has the DNA TGCAGCGTTGATGGCGGGCTCCAATGGGACACTGAAGCTTTCTTT. It translates to CSVDGGLQWDTEAFF.

This chain uses TRBV27 with TRBJ1-1, with D maybe TRBD1 (5 bases). This CDR3 comprises 13 residues. The V gene's germline CDR1 is MNHEY and CDR2 SMNVEV (reference sequence). V was cut by 6 bases and J by 1 base, with 9 bases left in between. CDR3: CASRITGNTEAFF. CDR3 coding DNA: TGTGCCAGCAGGATAACAGGGAACACTGAAGCTTTCTTT.

This clone is a singleton in its sample. J is TRBJ1-1 and V is TRBV18; D is unclear. The CDR3 sequence is 14 residues long. Germline CDR1 KGHSH, CDR2 LQKENI. Trimming pared 2 bases from V and 4 bases from J, leaving 11 bases between. For the CDR3, the DNA is TGTGCCAGCTCACCAGACTGGAACCCCACTGAAGCTTTCTTT. This translates into CASSPDWNPTEAFF.

The chain uses TRBV19 and TRBJ2-3; D perhaps matches TRBD2 (6 bases). V was pared by 5 bases and J by 1 base, with 10 bases between. Germline V lookup: CDR1 LNHDA, CDR2 SQIVND (reference sequence). The CDR3 spans 14 residues. This chain's CDR3 is CASSWWGGTDTQYF. The CDR3 DNA follows: TGTGCCAGTAGTTGGTGGGGGGGCACAGATACGCAGTATTTT.

Written as DNA, the CDR3 is TGTGCCATCAGAGCCGCCGGTTACGAGCAGTACTTC. Its translation: CAIRAAGYEQYF. V is TRBV10-3 and J is TRBJ2-7; D uncertain. Germline V gene lookup returns CDR1 ENHRY and CDR2 SYGVKD. This CDR3 is built from 12 residues. V lost 6 bases, J lost 4 bases, and 10 bases lay in between.

The chain joins TRBV7-3 to TRBJ2-3; TRBD1 matches at 9 bases. Per the germline V gene, CDR1 is SGHTA and CDR2 is FQGTGA. This CDR3 is 14 amino acids long. V lost 6 bases and J lost 5; bases outside the gene matches: 6. The CDR3 reads CASSLRDREDTQYF. The DNA of the CDR3 is TGTGCCAGCAGTCTCCGGGACAGGGAAGATACGCAGTATTTT.

Here the CDR3 reads CASSRETGTYNEQFF. Here the CDR3 DNA reads TGCGCCAGCAGCCGGGAGACTGGCACCTACAATGAGCAGTTCTTC. V is TRBV5-1 and J is TRBJ2-1, with TRBD2 as a possible D gene (6 bases). Germline CDR1 SGHRS, CDR2 YFSETQ. The CDR3 runs to 15 residues. The V gene lost 4 bases and the J gene lost 2 bases, with 13 bases spanning the gap. The whole variable domain, filled in from reference TRBV5-1 and TRBJ2-1, reads KAGVTQTPRYLIKTRGQQVTLSCSPISGHRSVSWYQQTPGQGLQFLFEYFSETQRNKGNFPGRFSGRQFSNSRSEMNVSTLELGDSALYLCASSRETGTYNEQFFGPGTRLTVL.

The chain carries TRBV10-3 and TRBJ1-1; perhaps TRBD1 as D (5 bases). CDR1 is ENHRY and CDR2 is SYGVKD in the germline V gene. V lost 4 bases and J 1 base, leaving 10 bases between the germline ends. This CDR3 spans 14 amino acids. CDR3 protein: CAISAGGPNTEAFF. The CDR3 coding sequence is TGTGCCATCAGTGCCGGGGGACCGAACACTGAAGCTTTCTTT.

The chain has TRBV30 and TRBJ2-6; D may be TRBD1 (5 bases). Germline CDR1 and CDR2: GTSNPN and SVGIG (reference sequence). The CDR3 runs to 19 residues. V was cut by 1 base and J by 0 bases, with 19 bases left in between. CDR3 nucleotides: TGTGCCTGGAGTGAAGAAGGGTGGGGCCGCGTCTCTGGGGCCAACGTCCTGACTTTC. This gives the protein CAWSEEGWGRVSGANVLTF.

Only a few counts were recorded for this clone. The V and J genes are TRBV15 and TRBJ2-7, with D possibly TRBD1 on 5 matching bases. The germline V gene encodes CDR1 LNHNV and CDR2 YYDKDF (reference sequence). V lost 5 bases and J 4 bases, leaving 9 bases between the germline ends. CDR3 size: 12 residues. As DNA, the CDR3 is TGTGCCACCAGCCAGCAGGGATACGAGCAGTACTTC. It yields the protein CATSQQGYEQYF.

The chain is built from TRBV30 and TRBJ2-3; D unclear. CDR1 and CDR2 (germline): GTSNPN, SVGIG (reference sequence). V was trimmed by 0 bases and J by 2 bases, leaving 6 bases between them. This CDR3 contains 13 residues. CDR3 in DNA: TGTGCCTGGAGTGTAGAGGTCACAGATACGCAGTATTTT. It yields the protein CAWSVEVTDTQYF.

The CDR3 DNA reads as TGCGCCAGCAGCTCGATCACAGGGCAGAGACAATGGAGCACCGGGGAGCTGTTTTTT. Its protein product is CASSSITGQRQWSTGELFF. The J gene is TRBJ2-2, the V gene TRBV5-1; D possibly corresponds to TRBD1 (6 bases). The CDR3 spans 19 residues. Germline V gene data show CDR1 as SGHRS and CDR2 as YFSETQ. V was trimmed by 3 bases and J by 4 bases, leaving 25 bases between them.

The V and J genes are TRBV9 and TRBJ2-7; D unresolved. CDR3 length: 14 residues. CDR1 is SGDLS, CDR2 YYNGEE, per germline. The germline V and J ends were trimmed by 0 bases and 3 bases, with 10 bases remaining between them. CDR3 DNA: TGTGCCAGCAGCGTAGGAGGTTCCTACTACGAGCAGTACTTC. The encoded protein is CASSVGGSYYEQYF.

V is TRBV10-3 and J is TRBJ2-7; D perhaps matches TRBD1 (6 bases). V was cut by 8 bases and J by 3 bases, with 11 bases left in between. Germline values: CDR1 ENHRY, CDR2 SYGVKD. CDR3 length equals 12 residues. CDR3 nucleotide sequence: TGTGCCATCGGGCAGGGGTTCTACGAGCAGTACTTC. Translating it yields CAIGQGFYEQYF.

The chain is built from TRBV19 and TRBJ1-1; TRBD1 matches at 7 bases. Trimming at V came to 2 bases and at J to 2 bases, leaving 5 bases not matched to a gene. The CDR3 extends over 15 amino acids. Germline lookup yields CDR1 LNHDA and CDR2 SQIVND (reference sequence). The CDR3 reads CASSITGDINTEAFF. Here the CDR3 DNA reads TGTGCCAGTAGTATAACAGGGGACATAAACACTGAAGCTTTCTTT. Filled out from reference TRBV19 and TRBJ1-1, the complete variable domain reads DGGITQSPKYLFRKEGQNVTLSCEQNLNHDAMYWYRQDPGQGLRLIYYSQIVNDFQKGDIAEGYSVSREKKESFPLTVTSAQKNPTAFYLCASSITGDINTEAFFGQGTRLTVV.

This rearrangement joins TRBV6-2 or TRBV6-3 to TRBJ2-3; tentatively, D is TRBD1 (6 bases). V lost 5 bases to trimming and J lost 2 bases, with 20 bases between them. The V gene's germline CDR1 is MNHEY and CDR2 SVGEGT. The CDR3 is 17 amino acids. CDR3 sequence reads: CASSRWTDILITDTQYF. The CDR3 DNA reads TGTGCCAGCAGTCGCTGGACAGATATTCTTATCACAGATACGCAGTATTTT.